This T cell receptor (beta chain) was documented in a study of T cell responses to AZD1222 COVID-19 vaccine. Sequencing used immunoSEQ multiplex PCR; TCRdb keeps in-frame clones, though not all of them. Of approximately 130,000 clones listed, around 90% are singletons. This CDR3 is built from 17 residues. Per the germline V gene, CDR1 is MDHEN and CDR2 is SYDVKM. Trimming cost V 4 bases and J 0 bases; bases outside gene matches: 7. The input for sequencing was peripheral blood, taken 28 days after the second AZD1222 dose. This clonotype was sampled from an adult who received the AZD1222 COVID-19 vaccine. The chain joins TRBV28 to TRBJ2-1; TRBD1 agrees at 9 bases. The CDR3 region is CASSYDRGKNSYNEQFF. The CDR3, as DNA: TGTGCCAGCAGTTACGACAGGGGGAAAAACTCCTACAATGAGCAGTTCTTC.